Included here is one T cell receptor beta chain sequence, with context. As yet, its antigen is unknown. These data belong to a study of radiation and T cells in renal cell carcinoma. Study findings and constraints: Dominant CDR3 motifs were more common in irradiated tumors than controls.

This CDR3 contains 13 residues. The V gene lost 6 bases and the J gene lost 0 bases, with 6 bases spanning the gap. The germline gives CDR1 MNHNY, CDR2 SVGAGI (reference sequence). TCRdb's table, derived via immunoSEQ multiplex PCR, lists solely in-frame clones and lacks some. The data contain fewer than 25,000 clones, 45% to 65% of them seen just once; the ten biggest clones take up roughly a fifth. Specified treatment: treatment-naive control, cytoreductive nephrectomy. This receptor was obtained from a human donor with renal cell carcinoma. The chain is built from TRBV6-6 and TRBJ1-5; no clear D gene. Here the sequenced sample was tumor tissue, taken from a patient whose treatment was nephrectomy without radiotherapy. The CDR3 region has the DNA TGTGCCAGCAGCACCTATAGCAATCAGCCCCAGCATTTT. This encodes CASSTYSNQPQHF.